Following are 25 T cell receptor beta chains from one sample sequenced in a study of response to subunit inactivated influenza vaccine. TCRdb analysed the RT-PCR reads with MiXCR anew, one entry per CDR3 protein. The table lists 500,000 to 600,000 distinct CDR3 sequences, 15% to 20% of them singletons. This material consisted of CD4+ T cells sorted from PBMCs, taken about 23 months after vaccination. These receptors were collected from a man between 50 and 69 years old who received an inactivated influenza vaccine.

This clonotype was seen many times. The rearrangement uses TRBV5-1 and TRBJ2-5, with a weak D call TRBD1 (7 bases). This CDR3 is 10 amino acids long. The V and J ends lost 7 bases and 13 bases respectively, with 14 bases between them. Germline CDR1 is SGHRS and CDR2 is YFSETQ. For the CDR3, the DNA is TGCGCCAGCCCTCAGGGGGGCTGGTACTTC. Translation: CASPQGGWYF.

The rearrangement joins TRBV10-3 to TRBJ2-1, with 11 bases identical to TRBD2. Germline V gene data show CDR1 as ENHRY and CDR2 as SYGVKD. This CDR3 is built from 13 residues. J gave up 6 bases and V 10 bases, and 5 bases lay outside the gene matches. The CDR3 nucleotides read TGTGCCACGACCGGGACTAGCGGCAATGAGCAGTTCTTC. It codes for CATTGTSGNEQFF.

This clonotype appeared a few times. The chain recombines TRBV20-1 with TRBJ1-5; 7 bases fit TRBD1. The CDR3 spans 15 residues. Trimming at V came to 2 bases and at J to 0 bases, leaving 4 bases not matched to a gene. Germline V gene data show CDR1 as DFQATT and CDR2 as SNEGSKA (reference sequence). The CDR3 DNA reads TGCAGTGCTAGATTCGGGACAGATAGCAATCAGCCCCAGCATTTT. Its protein is CSARFGTDSNQPQHF.

This sequence joins TRBV20-1 and TRBJ1-1; D is possibly TRBD1 (5 bases). The germline V gene has CDR1 DFQATT and CDR2 SNEGSKA (reference sequence). Trimming left V 1 base short and J 4 bases short, with 16 bases between. This CDR3 is 15 amino acids long. The DNA for the CDR3 is TGCAGTGCTAGAGGGGGGTGGGCGAGGAGCACTGAAGCTTTCTTT. It is translated as CSARGGWARSTEAFF.

The gene calls are TRBV6-1 and TRBJ1-1; 7 bases map to TRBD1. Germline V gene sequence: CDR1 MNHNS, CDR2 SASEGT. This CDR3 contains 13 residues. The V gene end was trimmed by 6 bases and the J gene end by 3 bases; junction bases not matched to a gene: 4. This CDR3 is CASRRGQDTEAFF. In DNA form, the CDR3 reads TGTGCCAGCAGACGAGGACAGGACACTGAAGCTTTCTTT.

The chain couples TRBV20-1 to TRBJ2-5; tentatively, D is TRBD2 (5 bases). V lost 6 bases to trimming and J lost 5 bases, with 13 bases between them. Germline V CDR1 and CDR2: DFQATT, SNEGSKA (reference sequence). This CDR3 has 12 residues. CDR3 protein: CSAQTGSETQYF. The CDR3 DNA reads as TGCAGTGCCCAGACGGGGTCTGAGACCCAGTACTTC.

This clonotype was observed at least ten times. The gene calls are TRBV12-3 or TRBV12-4 and TRBJ1-3; D gene ambiguous. The CDR3 is 14 amino acids. Deletions cut 5 bases from V and 3 bases from J, with 11 bases between. In DNA form, the CDR3 reads TGTGCCAGCAGTCGTGACACAGTTGGAAACACCATATATTTT. As protein: CASSRDTVGNTIYF.

A few counts support this clonotype. The chain uses TRBV20-1 and TRBJ2-5; D possibly corresponds to TRBD2 (6 bases). V was clipped by 1 base and J by 2 bases, with 8 bases between them. CDR3 length: 13 residues. The germline V gene encodes CDR1 DFQATT and CDR2 SNEGSKA (reference sequence). CDR3 residues: CSARASAQETQYF. As DNA, the CDR3 is TGCAGTGCTAGAGCTAGCGCACAAGAGACCCAGTACTTC.

The rearrangement uses TRBV20-1 and TRBJ2-1; 16 bases are a match to TRBD2. J was trimmed by 7 bases and V by 5 bases; bases with no gene match: 5. The CDR3 has 15 residues. Germline V gives CDR1 DFQATT, CDR2 SNEGSKA (reference sequence). Written as DNA, the CDR3 is TGCAGTGCTCAGGGACTAGCGGGAGGGGCAAATGAGCAGTTCTTC. Its translation: CSAQGLAGGANEQFF.

Only one count was recorded for this clonotype. This chain connects TRBV24-1 to TRBJ2-3; TRBD2 might be the D (5 bases). CDR1 KGHDR and CDR2 SFDVKD come from the germline V gene. Between the trimmed V and J ends, which lost 5 bases and 0 bases, there was a span of 8 bases. The CDR3 consists of 14 residues. The CDR3 loop reads CATSGPGSTDTQYF. CDR3 nucleotides: TGTGCCACCAGTGGGCCGGGGAGCACAGATACGCAGTATTTT.

The chain links TRBV10-3 to TRBJ2-5, with 7 bases lining up with TRBD2. The CDR3 has 15 amino acids. The germline CDR1 and CDR2 sequences are ENHRY and SYGVKD. V gave up 6 bases and J gave up 5 bases; unmatched junction bases: 12. CDR3 region: CAIRGRAGEGETQYF. For the CDR3, the DNA is TGTGCCATCAGAGGCCGGGCCGGGGAGGGGGAGACCCAGTACTTC.

CDR3 region: CASSISDTQYF. The CDR3 DNA follows: TGTGCCAGCAGCATTTCTGATACGCAGTATTTT. This sequence joins TRBV7-2 and TRBJ2-3; D is uncertain. The CDR3 is 11 amino acids. From germline, CDR1 is SGHTA and CDR2 FQGNSA. With 5 bases removed from V and 6 bases from J, the gap between germline ends came to 6 bases.

The V and J genes are TRBV24-1 and TRBJ2-2; D possibly corresponds to TRBD1 (6 bases). Germline-derived CDR1 and CDR2 are KGHDR and SFDVKD. There are 13 residues in the CDR3. V lost 9 bases and J 2 bases, leaving 9 bases between the germline ends. The CDR3 nucleotides are TGTGCCACCGGGGACACCAACACCGGGGAGCTGTTTTTT. Encoded protein: CATGDTNTGELFF.

This clonotype was counted only a few times. The V gene is TRBV30, the J gene TRBJ1-1; D is uncertain. The germline V gene has CDR1 GTSNPN and CDR2 SVGIG (reference sequence). CDR3 length equals 13 residues. Trimming removed 2 bases from V and 2 bases from J, with 9 bases in between. The CDR3 here is CAWSLQENTEAFF. The CDR3 nucleotides read TGTGCCTGGAGTCTCCAGGAAAACACTGAAGCTTTCTTT.

This clonotype was counted between two and nine times. The chain carries TRBV3-1 and TRBJ2-5; no clear D. This CDR3 region has 12 residues. Germline V gives CDR1 LGHDT, CDR2 YNNKEL (reference sequence). Trimming removed 0 bases at V and 5 bases at J, with 4 bases between. The DNA of the CDR3 is TGTGCCAGCAGCCAAGATCCGGAGACCCAGTACTTC. Protein: CASSQDPETQYF.

This chain links TRBV7-8 with TRBJ1-6; no definite D call. CDR3 size: 15 residues. Trimming removed 5 bases from V and 0 bases from J, with 8 bases in between. Per the germline V gene, CDR1 is SGHVS and CDR2 is FQNEAQ. The CDR3 DNA follows: TGTGCCAGCAGCCCCCAGCCCTCCTATAATTCACCCCTCCACTTT. Protein product: CASSPQPSYNSPLHF.

The sample holds a few counts of this clonotype. The chain couples TRBV7-2 to TRBJ1-5, with D tentatively TRBD1 (5 bases). The V gene lost 5 bases and the J gene lost 5 bases, with 16 bases spanning the gap. Germline CDR1 is SGHTA and CDR2 is FQGNSA. CDR3 length: 15 residues. In nucleotides, the CDR3 is TGTGCCAGCAGCCCCCGGGGGGGGAGGGATCAGCCCCAGCATTTT. Amino acid sequence: CASSPRGGRDQPQHF.

This clonotype was seen a handful of times. The rearrangement uses TRBV27 and TRBJ2-7; possibly TRBD1 or TRBD2 for D (7 bases each). Germline lookup yields CDR1 MNHEY and CDR2 SMNVEV (reference sequence). The CDR3 is made up of 15 amino acids. The V gene lost 3 bases and the J gene lost 6 bases, with 18 bases spanning the gap. As DNA, the CDR3 is TGTGCCAGCAGTTTTCGAATCGGGGAGGGGGCCGAGCAGTACTTC. Protein sequence: CASSFRIGEGAEQYF.

This clonotype was counted between two and nine times. The gene calls are TRBV3-1 and TRBJ2-1, with D possibly being TRBD2 (6 bases). This CDR3 comprises 12 residues. V gave up 4 bases and J gave up 14 bases, with 15 bases separating them. Per the germline V gene, CDR1 is LGHDT and CDR2 is YNNKEL (reference sequence). The CDR3 loop reads CASSLKGLGEFF. The CDR3 DNA reads TGTGCCAGCAGCCTAAAGGGACTGGGGGAGTTCTTC.

With regard to this clonotype: A much larger clonotype is one base distant, so this may be a read error. The genes are TRBV6-1 and TRBJ2-2; D remains unclear. Germline CDR1 and CDR2: MNHNS and SASEGT. This CDR3 region has 13 residues. The V end was cut by 5 bases, the J end by 1 base, with 5 bases between. The CDR3 sequence is CASSQMNTGELFF. CDR3 bases: TGTGCCAGCAGTCAGATGAACACCGGGGAGCTGTTTTTT.

V and J are TRBV20-1 and TRBJ2-3, with 9 positions matching TRBD2. The V segment lost 5 bases and the J segment 1 base; nucleotides outside the gene matches: 4. The CDR3 has 14 residues. Germline assignment: CDR1 DFQATT and CDR2 SNEGSKA (reference sequence). The chain's CDR3 is CSAYSGGGTDTQYF. The DNA for the CDR3 is TGCAGTGCTTATAGCGGGGGCGGCACAGATACGCAGTATTTT.

This clonotype occurred a few times. This chain connects TRBV4-2 to TRBJ2-2; D may be TRBD1 (5 bases). The ends were cut back, 4 bases at V and 1 base at J, with 16 bases in the middle. The CDR3 runs to 17 residues. Germline V gene sequence: CDR1 LGHNA, CDR2 YNFKEQ. CDR3 sequence (DNA): TGTGCCAGCAGCCGGGATGTTAGGACACGGAACACCGGGGAGCTGTTTTTT. Its protein product is CASSRDVRTRNTGELFF.

The rearrangement joins TRBV28 to TRBJ1-5; no definite D call. The CDR3 is 16 amino acids. V lost 4 bases, J lost 0 bases, and 13 bases lay in between. The V gene's germline CDR1 is MDHEN and CDR2 SYDVKM. CDR3 DNA sequence: TGTGCCAGCAGTTCTTGGGGAAGAGGTAGCAATCAGCCCCAGCATTTT. Its translation: CASSSWGRGSNQPQHF.

For the CDR3, the DNA is TGCGCCAGCAGCCCCTCCCCGGGGAATGCGGGAGCTTTCTTT. As protein: CASSPSPGNAGAFF. This chain uses TRBV5-1 with TRBJ1-1; no definite D call. The length of the CDR3 is 14 residues. Germline CDR1 reads SGHRS; CDR2 reads YFSETQ. Trimming removed 4 bases from V and 10 bases from J, with 20 bases in between.

A few counts support this clonotype. An end of the junction does not agree with germline; a read error may underlie this. The rearrangement uses TRBV7-1 and TRBJ2-2; D is ambiguous. TRBV7-1 is labeled an ORF, and its function is uncertain. The CDR3 extends over 21 amino acids. CDR3 DNA sequence: TGTGCCAGCAGCCCAGCGCTAACTCTTGGTTCGAACATTCGAGGCACCGGGGAGCTGTTTTTT. Translating it yields CASSPALTLGSNIRGTGELFF.